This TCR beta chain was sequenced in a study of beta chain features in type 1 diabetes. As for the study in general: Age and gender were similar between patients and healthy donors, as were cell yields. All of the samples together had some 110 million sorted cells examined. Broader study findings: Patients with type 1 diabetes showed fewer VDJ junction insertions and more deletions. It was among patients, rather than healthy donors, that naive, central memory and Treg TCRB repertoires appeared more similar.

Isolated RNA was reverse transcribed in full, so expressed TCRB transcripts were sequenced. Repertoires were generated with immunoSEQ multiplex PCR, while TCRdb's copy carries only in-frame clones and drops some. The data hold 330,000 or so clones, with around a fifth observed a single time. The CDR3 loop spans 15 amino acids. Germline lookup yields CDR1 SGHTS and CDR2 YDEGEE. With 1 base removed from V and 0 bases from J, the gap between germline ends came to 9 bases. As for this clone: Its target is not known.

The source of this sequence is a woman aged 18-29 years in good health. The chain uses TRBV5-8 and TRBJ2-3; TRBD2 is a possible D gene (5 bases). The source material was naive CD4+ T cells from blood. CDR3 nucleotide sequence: TGTGCCAGCAGCTTGCGGCTAGCTAGCACAGATACGCAGTATTTT. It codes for CASSLRLASTDTQYF.